This T cell receptor beta chain was identified in a study of cytomegalovirus exposure and HLA in healthy donors. This PCR relied on a set of 60 Vbeta primers and 13 Jbeta primers. Some clones are missing from TCRdb's copy, which holds only in-frame ones; the method was immunoSEQ multiplex PCR. The repertoire consists of over 130,000 clones, with approximately 80% occurring once and the leading ten covering 1.5% to 2%. V lost 7 bases and J lost 6, with 13 bases in between. This CDR3 comprises 13 residues. Germline CDR1 reads MNHEY; CDR2 reads SVGAGI. In this sample, this clone turned up a few times. The V gene is TRBV6-5, the J gene TRBJ2-1, with D possibly matching TRBD2 (6 bases). This clonotype was sampled from a man aged 40-55 years in good health and CMV-seronegative. The sequenced sample consisted of PBMCs. The CDR3 loop reads CASTHPGGNEQFF. In DNA, the CDR3 is TGTGCCAGCACCCACCCCGGGGGCAATGAGCAGTTCTTC.